What follows are 3 T cell receptor beta chains derived from one specimen sequenced in a study of cytomegalovirus exposure and HLA in healthy donors. The PCR employed 60 Vbeta primers together with 13 Jbeta primers. Measured with immunoSEQ multiplex PCR; TCRdb has only the in-frame clones, and not every one. The sample records 60,000 to 70,000 clones, about 80% being singletons. The sample comprised PBMCs. The receptors were gathered from a woman aged 25-40 years in good health and CMV-seronegative.

The rearrangement joins TRBV7-9 to TRBJ1-1; D is perhaps TRBD1 (5 bases). There are 13 residues in the CDR3. Germline V gives CDR1 SEHNR, CDR2 FQNEAQ (reference sequence). The V end was cut by 5 bases, the J end by 1 base, with 8 bases between. The CDR3 protein is CASSAQGNTEAFF. The DNA for the CDR3 is TGTGCCAGCAGCGCCCAGGGGAACACTGAAGCTTTCTTT.

The chain has TRBV7-7 and TRBJ2-5, with D perhaps TRBD2 (5 bases). CDR3 length: 14 amino acids. V was trimmed by 1 base and J by 7 bases, leaving 13 bases between them. Germline V CDR1 and CDR2: SSHAT, FNYEAQ (reference sequence). CDR3 loop: CASSLGLEDGTQYF. The DNA of the CDR3 is TGTGCCAGCAGCTTAGGACTGGAGGATGGGACCCAGTACTTC.

The genes are TRBV7-8 and TRBJ2-7; 7 bases fit TRBD2. The CDR3 covers 13 residues. Germline lookup yields CDR1 SGHVS and CDR2 FQNEAQ. V trimming: 0 bases; J trimming: 5 bases; junction bases outside the gene matches: 1. Here the CDR3 reads CASSLAAGDEQYF. CDR3 bases: TGTGCCAGCAGCTTAGCCGCGGGGGACGAGCAGTACTTC. Looking up the rest from reference TRBV7-8 and TRBJ2-7 gives the full variable domain: GAGVSQSPRYKVAKRGQDVALRCDPISGHVSLFWYQQALGQGPEFLTYFQNEAQLDKSGLPSDRFFAERPEGSVSTLKIQRTQQEDSAVYLCASSLAAGDEQYFGPGTRLTVT.